One T cell receptor (beta chain) is described in this entry. Genomic DNA, serving as template, underwent TCR beta VDJ and CDR3 profiling. One entry per CDR3 protein, called by TCRdb with MiXCR from the reads. Of about 160,000 distinct CDR3 sequences in the sample, 71% were seen once. These data originate in a study of CD8+CD57+ T cells in acquired aplastic anemia. Per germline, CDR1 DFQATT and CDR2 SNEGSKA (reference sequence). The CDR3 covers 13 residues. V was pared by 6 bases and J by 8 bases, with 7 bases of the junction left unmatched. Patients selected for sequencing had displayed CD8+CD57+ cell expansion by flow cytometry.

The sequenced sample consisted of sorted CD4+, CD8+, or CD8+CD57+ T cells (not recorded which) from PBMCs. The rearrangement joins TRBV20-1 to TRBJ1-6; 7 nucleotides align to TRBD1. The receptor was isolated from a human donor with aplastic anemia. CDR3 amino acids: CSAPGGFDSPLHF. CDR3 nucleotides: TGCAGTGCCCCAGGGGGGTTTGATTCACCCCTCCACTTT.